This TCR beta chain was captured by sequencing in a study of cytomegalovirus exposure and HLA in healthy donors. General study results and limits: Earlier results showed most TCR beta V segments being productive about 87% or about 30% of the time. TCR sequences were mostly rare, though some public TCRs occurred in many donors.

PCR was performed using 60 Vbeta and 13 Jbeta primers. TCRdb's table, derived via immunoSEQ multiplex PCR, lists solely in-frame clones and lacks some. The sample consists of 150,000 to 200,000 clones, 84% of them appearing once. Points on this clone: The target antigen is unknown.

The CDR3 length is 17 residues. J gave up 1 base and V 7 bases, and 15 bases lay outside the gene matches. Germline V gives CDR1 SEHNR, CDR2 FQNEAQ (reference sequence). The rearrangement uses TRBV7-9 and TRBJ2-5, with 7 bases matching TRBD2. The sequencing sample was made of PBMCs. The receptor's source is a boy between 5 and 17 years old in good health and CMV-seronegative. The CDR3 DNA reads TGTGCCAGCACGCTCCTGGCCCTGGGGGAGGGCCAAGAGACCCAGTACTTC. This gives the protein CASTLLALGEGQETQYF.